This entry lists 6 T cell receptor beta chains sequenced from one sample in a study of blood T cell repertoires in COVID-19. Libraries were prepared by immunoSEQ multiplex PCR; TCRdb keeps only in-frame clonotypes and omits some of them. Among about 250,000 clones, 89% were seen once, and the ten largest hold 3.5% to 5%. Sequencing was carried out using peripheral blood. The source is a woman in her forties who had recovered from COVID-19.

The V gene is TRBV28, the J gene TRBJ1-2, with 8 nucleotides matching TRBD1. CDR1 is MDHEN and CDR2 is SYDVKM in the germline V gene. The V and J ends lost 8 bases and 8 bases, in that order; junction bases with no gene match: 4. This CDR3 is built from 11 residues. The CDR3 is CASETGVGYTF. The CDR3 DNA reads TGTGCCAGCGAGACAGGGGTCGGCTACACCTTC.

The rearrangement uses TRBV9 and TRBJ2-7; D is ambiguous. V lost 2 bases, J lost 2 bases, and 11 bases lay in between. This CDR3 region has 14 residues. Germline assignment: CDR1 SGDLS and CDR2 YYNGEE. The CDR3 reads CASSVNWATYEQYF. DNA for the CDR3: TGTGCCAGCAGCGTTAACTGGGCAACCTACGAGCAGTACTTC.

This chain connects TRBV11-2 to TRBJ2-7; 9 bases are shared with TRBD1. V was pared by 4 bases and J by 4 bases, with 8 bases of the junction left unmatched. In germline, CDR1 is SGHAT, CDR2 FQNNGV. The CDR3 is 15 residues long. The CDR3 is CASSSTGGGRYEQYF. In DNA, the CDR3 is TGTGCCAGCAGCTCCACAGGGGGCGGAAGGTACGAGCAGTACTTC.

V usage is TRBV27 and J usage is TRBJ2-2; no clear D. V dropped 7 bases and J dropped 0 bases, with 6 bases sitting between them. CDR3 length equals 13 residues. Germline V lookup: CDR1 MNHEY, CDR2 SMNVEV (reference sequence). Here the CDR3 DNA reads TGTGCCAGCACTCAGGCGAACACCGGGGAGCTGTTTTTT. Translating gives CASTQANTGELFF.

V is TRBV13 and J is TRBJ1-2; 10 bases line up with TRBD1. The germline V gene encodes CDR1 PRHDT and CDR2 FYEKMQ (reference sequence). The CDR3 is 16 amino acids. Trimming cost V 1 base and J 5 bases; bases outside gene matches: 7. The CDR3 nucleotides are TGTGCCAGCAGCTTAGTGACAGGGGGCTTCGGGTATGGCTACACCTTC. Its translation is CASSLVTGGFGYGYTF. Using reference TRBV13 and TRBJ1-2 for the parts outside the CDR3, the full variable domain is AAGVIQSPRHLIKEKRETATLKCYPIPRHDTVYWYQQGPGQDPQFLISFYEKMQSDKGSIPDRFSAQQFSDYHSELNMSSLELGDSALYFCASSLVTGGFGYGYTFGSGTRLTVV.

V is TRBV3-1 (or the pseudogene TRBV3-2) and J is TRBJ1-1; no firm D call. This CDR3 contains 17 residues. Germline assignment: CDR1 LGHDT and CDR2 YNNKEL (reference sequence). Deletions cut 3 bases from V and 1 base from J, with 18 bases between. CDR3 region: CASSHPEGGYGNTEAFF. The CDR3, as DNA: TGTGCCAGCAGCCACCCTGAAGGAGGGTATGGGAACACTGAAGCTTTCTTT.